This T cell receptor (beta chain) was recorded in a study of blood T cell repertoires in COVID-19. In the study overall: Sample material is recorded as cDNA or gDNA derived from T cells, B-cell-depleted T cells, or PBMCs.

As originally analysed: Reference gene primer amplification gave nucleated cell count estimates. This table comes from immunoSEQ multiplex PCR, and its TCRdb copy is limited to in-frame clones, with some not included. That table is the source of V, J and clone size, and D and trimming were worked out from the DNA. The sample has around 29,000 clones, 65% to 90% seen once. This clone was picked up a small number of times. The germline V gene encodes CDR1 MGHRA and CDR2 YSYEKL. This CDR3 is built from 16 residues. Trimming removed 1 base from V and 7 bases from J; junction bases left unmatched: 9. The sequenced sample consisted of peripheral blood. The chain recombines TRBV4-1 with TRBJ2-7; 11 bases map to TRBD2. The sequence derives from a woman in her sixties or seventies with active COVID-19. CDR3 nucleotide sequence: TGCGCCAGCAGCCAAGCACTACTAGCGGGAGTTGGGGAGCAGTACTTC. This codes for CASSQALLAGVGEQYF.